This T cell receptor (beta chain) was retrieved from a study of shared clonotypes between healthy human individuals (dated by TCRdb to 2018 to 2021). With regard to the full study: A couple of women and a few men aged 18 to 49 years were included in the cohort. For each donor, three plates each were used for CD4 naive and CD4 memory, two plates were used for CD8 naive, and one plate was used for CD8 memory. To estimate repertoire size and how much clonotypes are shared between individuals, the study performed deep sequencing of blood TCR repertoires from a handful of healthy adults. Libraries were prepared and TCR repertoires were sequenced by different laboratories using diverse techniques, in order to increase sequencing depth and limit assay-specific biases. Leukapheresis yielded between about 0.94 and 10 billion PBMCs per donor.

TCR CDR3 regions were amplified from genomic DNA by multiplex PCR using the deep immunoSEQ assay. For each cell subset, the extracted genomic DNA was distributed evenly across all wells of several immunoSEQ 96-well plates, and each plate served as one replicate. For sorted subsets, around 200 ng genomic DNA, equal to tens of thousands of T cell genomes, was loaded into each replicate PCR. Purified libraries were quantified with a Qubit 3.0 fluorometer, sized on a Bioanalyzer 2100, and re-quantified with the KAPA Library Quantification kit. Every immunoSEQ 96-well plate was sequenced on a dedicated single-read 150-cycle Illumina NextSeq 550 flow cell. Concerning the study's data processing: Because the immunoSEQ output included only junctional sequences and no quality scores, the filtering could not be the same as the filtering used for full-length reads. Sequences were annotated with PyIR, a Python wrapper for IgBLAST v1.9, using IMGT germline references to assign V/J genes and CDR3. Reads with weak V/J assignments (E-value above 1e-6), missing CDR3, stop codons, out-of-frame junctions, or ambiguous translated residues were removed. V3J clonotypes were defined as sequences sharing the same inferred V gene, J gene, and CDR3 amino acid sequence. The percentage overlap between two repertoires was calculated by dividing the number of shared unique clonotypes by the size of the smaller repertoire. Richness of each repertoire was evaluated using RTK rarefaction, the Chao1 estimator, and Recon v2.1 estimates of unobserved clonotypes. For all TCRbeta clonotypes obtained by the gDNA method from a few donors, generation probabilities were computed with OLGA. Here the immuneACCESS table is served through TCRdb, limited to in-frame sequences with V and J called. Missing clones are a known gap in these copies; in checked studies unresolved V genes cover under half, and the rest lacks a known reason. That table is the source of V, J and clone size, and D and trimming were worked out from the DNA. The sample table lists approximately 350,000 clones, around 96% of them with a count of one. Jointly, the top ten make up approximately 0.32% of the sample.

As for this clone: Its cognate antigen has yet to be identified. The input lacks base qualities; no much larger clone sits a single base away.

Relative to germline, V is missing 4 bases and J is missing 0 bases, with 15 bases of the junction outside any gene match. The germline V gene gives CDR1 as SGDLS and CDR2 as YYNGEE. Measured from the cysteine to the phenylalanine, the CDR3 is 19 residues long. Only the CDR3 part of the read is kept: 57 bases, read in frame from the first base. Broader findings and caveats from the paper: Incomplete sequencing was indicated by rarefaction of sorted-subset datasets, despite the large sequencing depth. Only blood was sampled, and tissue TCR repertoires likely differ from those in blood. When several donors were compared, the shared fraction of clonotypes was approximately 5% for naive CD4, around 4% for naive CD8, 2% to 2.5% for memory CD4, and 0.4% for memory CD8. Pairwise subsampling led to the expectation that sequencing depth would affect the degree of clonotype sharing among donors. Compared with non-shared clonotypes, clonotypes shared by all four sorted-subset donors had higher generation probabilities. Larger estimated clonotype richness was generally found for naive subsets than for memory subsets. Because the study included a small number of donors, the genetic and exposure-history diversity represented was limited.

The donors were healthy, HIV-negative adults who had no recently reported acute infections or vaccinations. All donors were Caucasian adults living in Nashville, Tennessee, USA. CD8 memory samples combined magnetically selected CD45RO+ cells with CCR7-negative CD45RA+ effector memory (TemRA) cells. Blood was collected by leukapheresis, and PBMCs were isolated by Ficoll-Histopaque density gradient centrifugation and then cryopreserved in liquid nitrogen vapor phase. Analytical flow cytometry was used to check the purity and quantity of every magnetically sorted T cell population. Genomic DNA was isolated from every sorted fraction and measured by UV absorbance on a Nanodrop 2000c.

Recombination linked TRBV9 to TRBJ2-4, and 8 junction bases match TRBD1. This receptor was identified in a man younger than 40 in good health. Material: memory CD8+ T cells sorted from blood. The cell subset or site label corresponds to: CD45RO+ cells pooled with CCR7-negative TemRA cells. The nucleotide sequence reads TGTGCCAGCAGCCTATCTGGACAGGGTACTACTTTAGCCAAAAACATTCAGTACTTC. Translated, it reads CASSLSGQGTTLAKNIQYF.